This T cell receptor beta chain was sequenced during a study of blood T cell repertoires in COVID-19. Study-wide background: From T cells, B-cell-depleted T cells, or PBMCs came the material, which was cDNA or gDNA.

Germline-derived CDR1 and CDR2 are MNHEY and SVGAGI. The CDR3 has 11 residues. V was trimmed by 11 bases and J by 4 bases, leaving 11 bases between them. Sequencing used immunoSEQ multiplex PCR; TCRdb keeps in-frame clones, though not all of them. Here the sample spans tens of thousands of clones, 75% to 90% being singletons. Source material: peripheral blood. This sequence originates from a human donor with acute or convalescent COVID-19. The donor label of this sample is uncertain. V is TRBV6-5 and J is TRBJ1-1; a possible D gene is TRBD1 (6 bases). DNA of the CDR3: TGTGCCCTAAACAGGGTCACTGAAGCTTTCTTT. Translating gives CALNRVTEAFF.